Listed here are 19 T cell receptor beta chains from one sample, sequenced in a study of shared clonotypes between healthy human individuals. Method: immunoSEQ multiplex PCR; TCRdb's copy keeps in-frame clones and lacks some. Of under 600,000 clones in the sample, about 96% were seen once. Sequences were obtained from naive CD4+ T cells sorted from blood. This sample's subset: CD45RA+ positively selected. Source of these receptors: a woman aged 25 to 39 in good health.

This clone appeared a single time. This rearrangement joins TRBV7-2 to TRBJ2-7; no clear D gene. The V end was cut by 5 bases, the J end by 4 bases, with 12 bases between. The CDR3 sequence is 13 residues long. Germline CDR1 is SGHTA and CDR2 is FQGNSA. CDR3 in DNA: TGTGCCAGCAGCCCAGGACCACCTTACGAGCAGTACTTC. Translation gives CASSPGPPYEQYF.

The J gene is TRBJ1-2, the V gene TRBV2; TRBD1 matches 7 bases. The junction had 9 bases not matched to a gene; V was cut back by 3 bases and J by 5 bases. The CDR3 contains 15 residues. Germline V gene data show CDR1 as SNHLY and CDR2 as FYNNEI. CDR3 in amino acids: CASSERGGTVYGYTF. For the CDR3, the DNA is TGTGCCAGCAGTGAGAGGGGGGGGACAGTTTATGGCTACACCTTC.

The chain has TRBV6-1 and TRBJ1-6; D uncertain. V was cut by 6 bases and J by 5 bases, with 2 bases left in between. The germline gives CDR1 MNHNS, CDR2 SASEGT. This CDR3 spans 11 amino acids. CDR3 sequence: CASRDNSPLHF. CDR3 sequence (DNA): TGTGCCAGCAGGGATAATTCACCCCTCCACTTT.

The V call is TRBV28, the J call TRBJ1-5, with 9 bases that match TRBD1. Germline V CDR1 and CDR2: MDHEN, SYDVKM. This CDR3 contains 16 residues. V lost 1 base, J lost 7 bases, and 8 bases stayed unmatched. This CDR3 reads CASSLSQGARGQPQHF. CDR3 sequence (DNA): TGTGCCAGCAGTTTATCACAGGGGGCGCGAGGCCAGCCCCAGCATTTT.

V is TRBV28 and J is TRBJ2-7; 9 bases agree with TRBD2. Looked up from germline, CDR1 is MDHEN and CDR2 is SYDVKM. V shed 2 bases and J 4 bases; nucleotides not matched to a gene: 6. CDR3 length equals 15 residues. CDR3 residues: CASSLRLAEQYEQYF. The CDR3 DNA follows: TGTGCCAGCAGTTTACGACTAGCGGAACAATACGAGCAGTACTTC.

The V call is TRBV4-2, the J call TRBJ1-5; D possibly corresponds to TRBD1 (5 bases). Trimming shortened V by 1 base and J by 0 bases, and 13 bases separated the two germline ends. There are 17 residues in the CDR3. The germline V gene has CDR1 LGHNA and CDR2 YNFKEQ. The CDR3 loop is CASSQGVGPNSNQPQHF. DNA for the CDR3: TGTGCCAGCAGCCAAGGGGTGGGACCAAATAGCAATCAGCCCCAGCATTTT.

V gene TRBV25-1 combines with J gene TRBJ1-4; the D is unclear. The CDR3 has 16 amino acids. With 2 bases removed from V and 0 bases from J, the gap between germline ends came to 10 bases. Germline lookup yields CDR1 MGHDK and CDR2 SYGVNS. This chain's CDR3 is CASSEKRFATNEKLFF. The CDR3 DNA sequence: TGTGCCAGCAGTGAAAAACGATTTGCAACTAATGAAAAACTGTTTTTT.

This sequence joins TRBV5-1 and TRBJ2-1; TRBD1 might be the D (6 bases). CDR1 is SGHRS and CDR2 is YFSETQ in the germline V gene. The V end lost 0 bases, the J end lost 6 bases, and 7 bases lay between the germline ends. The CDR3 runs 13 residues. The CDR3 nucleotides read TGCGCCAGCAGCTTGGGGACAGTCAATGAGCAGTTCTTC. This sequence encodes CASSLGTVNEQFF. Complete variable domain (other parts from reference TRBV5-1 and TRBJ2-1): KAGVTQTPRYLIKTRGQQVTLSCSPISGHRSVSWYQQTPGQGLQFLFEYFSETQRNKGNFPGRFSGRQFSNSRSEMNVSTLELGDSALYLCASSLGTVNEQFFGPGTRLTVL.

This chain connects TRBV29-1 to TRBJ1-1; TRBD1 agrees at 7 bases. V lost 3 bases to trimming and J lost 3 bases; unmatched junction nucleotides: 7. This CDR3 contains 14 residues. Germline lookup yields CDR1 SQVTM and CDR2 ANQGSEA. Written as DNA, the CDR3 is TGCAGCGTTGAGGTCTTAGGGGGCCACACTGAAGCTTTCTTT. Its translation is CSVEVLGGHTEAFF.

This clone appeared a few times. V is TRBV14 and J is TRBJ1-1; unclear D gene. The germline V and J ends were trimmed by 0 bases and 0 bases, with 2 bases remaining between them. The CDR3 runs to 13 residues. Germline CDR1 reads SGHDN; CDR2 reads FVKESK. The CDR3 DNA reads as TGTGCCAGCAGCCAAGAACTGAACACTGAAGCTTTCTTT. It is translated as CASSQELNTEAFF.

This clone was detected once. This chain uses TRBV5-1 with TRBJ2-7, with TRBD2 as a possible D gene (5 bases). The V gene's germline CDR1 is SGHRS and CDR2 YFSETQ. The germline V and J ends were trimmed by 4 bases and 0 bases, with 17 bases remaining between them. CDR3 length: 16 amino acids. The CDR3 sequence is CASSPTSTGSSYEQYF. The CDR3 nucleotides are TGCGCCAGCAGCCCAACCTCAACGGGAAGCTCCTACGAGCAGTACTTC.

V and J are TRBV5-1 and TRBJ1-2; D is uncertain. Germline values: CDR1 SGHRS, CDR2 YFSETQ. The V end was cut by 2 bases, the J end by 4 bases, with 6 bases between. The CDR3 contains 12 residues. The CDR3: CASSFGAYGYTF. The CDR3 DNA reads as TGCGCCAGCAGCTTCGGAGCCTATGGCTACACCTTC.

The rearrangement joins TRBV7-8 to TRBJ1-5; TRBD1 aligns across 7 bases. Germline CDR1 and CDR2: SGHVS and FQNEAQ. CDR3 length: 16 residues. Trimming at V came to 1 base and at J to 0 bases, leaving 3 bases not matched to a gene. CDR3 nucleotide sequence: TGTGCCAGCAGCTTAGAAGGACAGGTTAGCAATCAGCCCCAGCATTTT. Protein sequence: CASSLEGQVSNQPQHF.

This chain links TRBV5-1 with TRBJ2-7; 14 bases fit TRBD2. The CDR3 is 18 residues long. Looked up from germline, CDR1 is SGHRS and CDR2 is YFSETQ. J lost 4 bases, V lost 0 bases, and 9 bases had no gene match. The chain's CDR3 is CASSLGLAGGPSEYEQYF. CDR3 coding DNA: TGCGCCAGCAGCTTGGGACTAGCGGGAGGGCCCTCGGAATACGAGCAGTACTTC.

The chain couples TRBV20-1 to TRBJ2-7, with TRBD2 matching over 10 bases. Trimming removed 5 bases from V and 6 bases from J; junction bases left unmatched: 1. The CDR3 totals 11 residues. Germline values: CDR1 DFQATT, CDR2 SNEGSKA (reference sequence). The DNA for the CDR3 is TGCAGTGCTTGGACTAGCGGCGAGCAGTACTTC. Its protein is CSAWTSGEQYF.

V usage is TRBV5-8 and J usage is TRBJ1-1, with 7 nucleotides matching TRBD1. The CDR3 contains 14 residues. Germline CDR1 SGHTS, CDR2 YDEGEE. Losses at the gene ends were 2 bases for V and 2 bases for J; bases not matched to a gene: 3. The CDR3 bases are TGTGCCAGCAGCTTAACAGGGGTTAACACTGAAGCTTTCTTT. Protein: CASSLTGVNTEAFF.

The CDR3 DNA is TGCGCCAGCAGTCACCTGGACAGGTTAATAAGAAACACTGAAGCTTTCTTT. Protein product: CASSHLDRLIRNTEAFF. The V and J genes are TRBV23-1 and TRBJ1-1; TRBD1 aligns across 7 bases. TRBV23-1 is recorded as an ORF, its role being uncertain. The length of the CDR3 is 17 residues. Germline trimming cut 3 bases from V and 2 bases from J; bases unmatched to any gene: 12.

The gene calls are TRBV25-1 and TRBJ2-5, with a weak D call TRBD2 (6 bases). The J call is uncertain, as TRBJ2-7 better fits the DNA end. This CDR3 has 16 amino acids. CDR1 MGHDK and CDR2 SYGVNS come from the germline V gene. DNA of the CDR3: TGTGCCAGCAGTGAATACCGTGGGGGGAGTTCCTACGAGCAGTACTTC. Translating gives CASSEYRGGSSYEQYF.

This chain's CDR3 is CASSDSSNYGYTF. The CDR3, as DNA: TGTGCCAGCAGTGACTCTTCCAACTATGGCTACACCTTC. V and J are TRBV6-4 and TRBJ1-2; D remains ambiguous. The V end lost 0 bases, the J end lost 2 bases, and 4 bases lay between the germline ends. The length of the CDR3 is 13 residues. From germline, CDR1 is MRHNA and CDR2 SNTAGT.